This T cell receptor beta chain was identified in a study of tumor-infiltrating lymphocytes in primary liver carcinoma. Reverse transcription of roughly 0.45 ug total RNA with a constant-region primer produced TCR beta cDNA. TCR beta libraries came from three nested multiplex PCR rounds using slightly modified ARM-PCR. TRBV1-TRBV30 forward primers paired with a C-beta reverse primer were used in the first two PCR rounds, which ran approximately 10 cycles each. TCRdb re-analysed the multiplex PCR reads in MiXCR, keeping a single row per CDR3 protein. The sample lists 300,000 to 350,000 distinct CDR3 sequences, 65% seen once, with roughly 6% in the top ten. Unsorted whole blood served as the source of blood RNA, and germline DNA was extracted as well. With chronic HBV infection, the patients were also treatment-naive. This clonotype was detected a few times. The antigen is undetermined. Study observations and caveats: Tumor-adjacent and tumor-blood pairs displayed less overlap than did pairs of tumor regions. Unsorted bulk samples meant CD4+ and CD8+ repertoires went uncompared. Tumor tissue displayed a significantly greater top-250-clone fraction than blood (p = 0.039).

The CDR3 covers 14 residues. Looked up from germline, CDR1 is SEHNR and CDR2 is FQNEAQ (reference sequence). Germline trimming cut 4 bases from V and 6 bases from J; bases unmatched to any gene: 3. V usage is TRBV7-9 and J usage is TRBJ1-4, with TRBD1 identical over 9 bases. Sequencing was carried out using peripheral blood. This sequence originates from a man aged 40-50 years with primary liver carcinoma and hepatitis B virus infection. CDR3 DNA sequence: TGTGCCAGCAGCTCGGGACAGGGAGATGAAAAACTGTTTTTT. This translates into CASSSGQGDEKLFF. The variable domain in full, completed from reference TRBV7-9 and TRBJ1-4, reads DTGVSQNPRHKITKRGQNVTFRCDPISEHNRLYWYRQTLGQGPEFLTYFQNEAQLEKSRLLSDRFSAERPKGSFSTLEIQRTEQGDSAMYLCASSSGQGDEKLFFGSGTQLSVL.